What follows are 26 T cell receptor beta chains derived from one specimen sequenced in a study of blood T cell repertoires in COVID-19. Method: immunoSEQ multiplex PCR; TCRdb's copy keeps in-frame clones and lacks some. This repertoire shows approximately 280,000 clones, around 90% found once; its top ten account for approximately 1.5%. The sample taken for sequencing was PBMCs or T cells enriched from blood (not recorded which). These receptors were taken from a woman aged 18-29 years with acute COVID-19.

This sequence joins TRBV20-1 and TRBJ2-1; 10 positions match TRBD2. Trimming took 3 bases from V and 4 from J; bases not matched to a gene: 3. Germline assignment: CDR1 DFQATT and CDR2 SNEGSKA (reference sequence). The CDR3 consists of 14 residues. The CDR3 region has the DNA TGCAGTGCTAGTCGTAGCGGGGGGTACAATGAGCAGTTCTTC. Its protein product is CSASRSGGYNEQFF.

The genes are TRBV28 and TRBJ2-7, with TRBD1 matching over 12 bases. Germline CDR1 is MDHEN and CDR2 is SYDVKM. The V gene end was trimmed by 2 bases and the J gene end by 4 bases; junction bases not matched to a gene: 12. The CDR3 sequence is 18 residues long. The CDR3 sequence is CASSLGKGTGQGAYEQYF. The CDR3 coding sequence is TGTGCCAGCAGTTTAGGGAAGGGGACGGGACAGGGGGCTTACGAGCAGTACTTC.

The CDR3 region has the DNA TGTGCCAGCAGAAGCTCCGTGTGGGGCTACACCTTC. As protein: CASRSSVWGYTF. The chain has TRBV2 and TRBJ1-2; D is unresolved. The CDR3 runs to 12 residues. The V end was cut by 6 bases, the J end by 8 bases, with 13 bases between. Germline CDR1 reads SNHLY; CDR2 reads FYNNEI. Full variable domain (outside the CDR3, taken from reference TRBV2 and TRBJ1-2): EPEVTQTPSHQVTQMGQEVILRCVPISNHLYFYWYRQILGQKVEFLVSFYNNEISEKSEIFDDQFSVERPDGSNFTLKIRSTKLEDSAMYFCASRSSVWGYTFGSGTRLTVV.

The J gene is TRBJ2-7, the V gene TRBV3-1 (or the pseudogene TRBV3-2), with 10 positions matching TRBD1. Losses at the gene ends were 6 bases for V and 2 bases for J; bases not matched to a gene: 4. Germline CDR1 LGHDT, CDR2 YNNKEL (reference sequence). The CDR3 loop spans 14 amino acids. DNA of the CDR3: TGTGCCAGCAGTAACGACAGGGGGCCCTACGAGCAGTACTTC. The encoded protein is CASSNDRGPYEQYF.

The chain links TRBV6-2 or TRBV6-3 to TRBJ2-1; TRBD2 agrees at 15 bases. CDR3 length: 18 residues. Germline values: CDR1 MNHEY, CDR2 SVGEGT. V lost 4 bases to trimming and J lost 7 bases; unmatched junction nucleotides: 11. CDR3 DNA: TGTGCCAGCAGTTCGTCGGCCTCCGGGACTAGCGGGAGGAATGAGCAGTTCTTC. Protein product: CASSSSASGTSGRNEQFF.

This chain connects TRBV28 to TRBJ1-5; TRBD1 is a possible D gene (6 bases). The V end was cut by 5 bases, the J end by 1 base, with 15 bases between. The germline CDR1 and CDR2 sequences are MDHEN and SYDVKM. The CDR3 loop spans 16 amino acids. CDR3 residues: CASSQGGGRSNQPQHF. The CDR3 DNA reads as TGTGCCAGCAGTCAAGGCGGGGGCCGGAGCAATCAGCCCCAGCATTTT.

The chain is built from TRBV3-1 (or the pseudogene TRBV3-2) and TRBJ2-1, with 8 bases matching TRBD1. The CDR3 runs 15 residues. Unmatched junction bases numbered 3, after V lost 4 bases and J lost 1 base. Germline V gene lookup returns CDR1 LGHDT and CDR2 YNNKEL (reference sequence). CDR3 sequence: CASSRQGASYNEQFF. The CDR3 DNA is TGTGCCAGCAGCCGTCAGGGGGCTTCCTACAATGAGCAGTTCTTC.

The chain joins TRBV6-2 or TRBV6-3 to TRBJ1-5; D is uncertain. Germline loops: CDR1 MNHEY, CDR2 SVGEGT. The length of the CDR3 is 15 residues. With 5 bases removed from V and 4 bases from J, the gap between germline ends came to 15 bases. The chain's CDR3 is CASSRREAVNQPQHF. DNA of the CDR3: TGTGCCAGCAGTCGCCGGGAGGCGGTGAATCAGCCCCAGCATTTT.

This clone was counted a single time. This chain connects TRBV5-1 to TRBJ2-6; possibly TRBD2 for D (5 bases). From germline, CDR1 is SGHRS and CDR2 YFSETQ. V gave up 4 bases and J gave up 4 bases, with 15 bases separating them. This CDR3 has 16 residues. The CDR3 bases are TGCGCCAGCAGCCCGTCCGGGAACCCAGGGGCCAACGTCCTGACTTTC. The encoded protein is CASSPSGNPGANVLTF.

V and J are TRBV6-1 and TRBJ2-7; 10 positions agree with TRBD2. Losses at the gene ends were 0 bases for V and 3 bases for J; bases not matched to a gene: 5. CDR1 is MNHNS, CDR2 SASEGT, per germline. CDR3 length equals 16 residues. CDR3 bases: TGTGCCAGCAGTGAAGCACTAGCGGGACTTATCTACGAGCAGTACTTC. Translating it yields CASSEALAGLIYEQYF.

This chain connects TRBV19 to TRBJ2-1, with 12 positions matching TRBD2. Germline V gene lookup returns CDR1 LNHDA and CDR2 SQIVND (reference sequence). The trim removed 7 bases at V and 10 bases at J, leaving 8 bases unmatched. The CDR3 consists of 14 residues. The CDR3 reads CASNPTSGSREQFF. The CDR3 nucleotides read TGTGCCAGTAACCCGACTAGCGGGAGTCGAGAGCAGTTCTTC.

The CDR3 loop is CASSLATSTGTANYGYTF. CDR3 bases: TGTGCCAGCAGCTTAGCAACTAGCACAGGTACCGCTAACTATGGCTACACCTTC. The chain carries TRBV7-9 and TRBJ1-2, with a possible D match to TRBD1 (5 bases). The V and J ends lost 0 bases and 0 bases respectively, with 17 bases between them. This CDR3 spans 18 amino acids. The germline CDR1 and CDR2 sequences are SEHNR and FQNEAQ (reference sequence).

The rearrangement uses TRBV27 and TRBJ2-1, with 11 positions matching TRBD2. This CDR3 is 17 amino acids long. The germline V gene has CDR1 MNHEY and CDR2 SMNVEV (reference sequence). The V gene end was trimmed by 3 bases and the J gene end by 4 bases; junction bases not matched to a gene: 8. CDR3 sequence: CASSFRSGTSGYNEQFF. Written as DNA, the CDR3 is TGTGCCAGCAGTTTTCGCTCCGGGACTAGCGGATACAATGAGCAGTTCTTC.

This chain links TRBV27 with TRBJ1-2, with a tentative D call TRBD1 (6 bases). CDR3 length: 13 residues. V was pared by 7 bases and J by 4 bases, with 13 bases between. Germline CDR1 reads MNHEY; CDR2 reads SMNVEV (reference sequence). The CDR3 spells CASKGGVAYGYTF. For the CDR3, the DNA is TGTGCCAGCAAGGGGGGGGTTGCCTATGGCTACACCTTC.

This clone was observed a few times. This chain joins TRBV30 and TRBJ1-5; 7 bases line up with TRBD1. Germline values: CDR1 GTSNPN, CDR2 SVGIG (reference sequence). This CDR3 spans 13 amino acids. V dropped 5 bases and J dropped 6; count of bases not matched to a gene: 7. The CDR3 bases are TGTGCCTGGGACAGGGCGAGGGGTCAGCCCCAGCATTTT. This sequence encodes CAWDRARGQPQHF.

This clone was seen only a few times. In DNA form, the CDR3 reads TGTGCCAGCAGTATAGCGGGAGGACAGACCCAGTACTTC. Translating gives CASSIAGGQTQYF. The chain combines TRBV6-5 with TRBJ2-5, with 10 bases that match TRBD2. Looked up from germline, CDR1 is MNHEY and CDR2 is SVGAGI. The CDR3 is 13 amino acids. J gave up 6 bases and V 5 bases, and 3 bases lay outside the gene matches.

The rearrangement joins TRBV27 to TRBJ2-6, with 8 bases identical to TRBD1. The CDR3 covers 16 residues. V lost 3 bases and J lost 0; bases outside the gene matches: 1. Germline-derived CDR1 and CDR2 are MNHEY and SMNVEV (reference sequence). CDR3 coding DNA: TGTGCCAGCAGTTTGGGACAGGACTCTGGGGCCAACGTCCTGACTTTC. It yields the protein CASSLGQDSGANVLTF.

The CDR3 is CASSLVVLAGAGEQFF. The CDR3 coding sequence is TGTGCCAGCAGCTTGGTCGTACTAGCGGGAGCGGGCGAGCAGTTCTTC. The chain combines TRBV5-6 with TRBJ2-1; 11 nucleotides agree with TRBD2. CDR1 is SGHDT and CDR2 is YYEEEE in the germline V gene. Unmatched junction bases numbered 9, after V lost 0 bases and J lost 10 bases. The CDR3 is 16 amino acids.

The rearrangement links TRBV27 to TRBJ2-2; 11 bases fit TRBD1. Germline lookup yields CDR1 MNHEY and CDR2 SMNVEV (reference sequence). Unmatched junction bases numbered 5, after V lost 3 bases and J lost 8 bases. The CDR3 extends over 15 amino acids. CDR3 nucleotide sequence: TGTGCCAGCAGTTTCGGGACAGGGGGATCGGGGGAGCTGTTTTTT. As protein: CASSFGTGGSGELFF.

The chain couples TRBV15 to TRBJ2-3, with 7 bases that match TRBD1. The CDR3 is 16 amino acids. Germline V CDR1 and CDR2: LNHNV, YYDKDF (reference sequence). The V segment lost 3 bases and the J segment 0 bases; nucleotides outside the gene matches: 6. The CDR3 coding sequence is TGTGCCACCAGCAGGGGACAGAGCACTAGCACAGATACGCAGTATTTT. Translated, it gives CATSRGQSTSTDTQYF.

The gene calls are TRBV15 and TRBJ2-1; D perhaps matches TRBD2 (6 bases). This CDR3 comprises 13 residues. Germline assignment: CDR1 LNHNV and CDR2 YYDKDF (reference sequence). Trimming shortened V by 6 bases and J by 8 bases, and 14 bases separated the two germline ends. CDR3 amino acids: CATSSLARDEQFF. The CDR3 DNA sequence: TGTGCCACCAGTAGTCTAGCGAGGGATGAGCAGTTCTTC.

This sequence joins TRBV7-6 and TRBJ2-1, with 12 bases identical to TRBD2. This CDR3 is 20 amino acids long. Unmatched junction bases numbered 22, after V lost 6 bases and J lost 7 bases. Germline V gene sequence: CDR1 SGHVS, CDR2 FNYEAQ. CDR3 DNA sequence: TGTGCCAGCAGACCGAGGGCGGTCCTAGCGGGAGGGCCTAACGGTAATGAGCAGTTCTTC. Amino acids: CASRPRAVLAGGPNGNEQFF.

This rearrangement joins TRBV7-2 to TRBJ2-3; 16 nucleotides align to TRBD2. V dropped 6 bases and J dropped 4; count of bases not matched to a gene: 7. CDR1 is SGHTA and CDR2 is FQGNSA in the germline V gene. The CDR3 has 17 amino acids. DNA of the CDR3: TGTGCCAGCAGACCGGGACTAGCGGGAGGGCGGGCAGATACGCAGTATTTT. Translating it yields CASRPGLAGGRADTQYF.

This clone was observed a single time. The chain joins TRBV10-1 to TRBJ2-7; maybe TRBD2 (7 bases). Germline V gene data show CDR1 as WNHNN and CDR2 as SYGVQD (reference sequence). This CDR3 region has 16 residues. The ends were cut back, 3 bases at V and 2 bases at J, with 17 bases in the middle. In nucleotides, the CDR3 is TGCGCCAGCAGTGAAGGGGGGGGCGCGTCTCCCTACGAGCAGTACTTC. Amino acid sequence: CASSEGGGASPYEQYF.

The chain uses TRBV27 and TRBJ1-6, with D possibly matching TRBD1 (6 bases). The V end was cut by 2 bases, the J end by 8 bases, with 13 bases between. CDR3 size: 15 residues. CDR1 is MNHEY, CDR2 SMNVEV, per germline (reference sequence). DNA of the CDR3: TGTGCCAGCAGTTTAATGACAGGAGCAGATTCACCCCTCCACTTT. Encoded protein: CASSLMTGADSPLHF.

The chain joins TRBV19 to TRBJ2-1; TRBD1 aligns across 10 bases. CDR3 length: 15 amino acids. Germline lookup yields CDR1 LNHDA and CDR2 SQIVND (reference sequence). V gave up 7 bases and J gave up 3 bases; unmatched junction bases: 6. CDR3 region: CASIAGTGDYNEQFF. In DNA, the CDR3 is TGTGCCAGTATCGCCGGGACAGGGGACTACAATGAGCAGTTCTTC.